These 30 T cell receptor beta chains came from one sample sequenced in a study of CD4+ T cells in melanoma. Only in-frame clones appear in the TCRdb table, and some are missing; sequencing was by immunoSEQ multiplex PCR. Of 17,000 or so clones listed, roughly 80% are singletons. Sequencing was carried out using cells from a culture (not recorded whether cultured in vitro). Receptor source: a human donor with melanoma.

The V and J genes are TRBV5-1 and TRBJ1-1, with a tentative D call TRBD1 (6 bases). Trimming removed 1 base at V and 4 bases at J, with 14 bases between. Germline-derived CDR1 and CDR2 are SGHRS and YFSETQ. There are 15 residues in the CDR3. CDR3 nucleotides: TGCGCCAGCAGCTTGAAGGGGGGCGGGTCCACTGAAGCTTTCTTT. This codes for CASSLKGGGSTEAFF.

V and J are TRBV30 and TRBJ1-5; D is unresolved. V was trimmed by 0 bases and J by 4 bases, leaving 10 bases between them. This CDR3 spans 14 amino acids. Germline CDR1 and CDR2: GTSNPN and SVGIG (reference sequence). CDR3 sequence reads: CAWSVGWGNQPQHF. For the CDR3, the DNA is TGTGCCTGGAGTGTAGGATGGGGAAATCAGCCCCAGCATTTT.

The genes are TRBV5-1 and TRBJ2-4; 7 nucleotides line up with TRBD2. This CDR3 has 15 amino acids. With V trimmed by 0 bases and J by 6 bases, 6 bases remained unmatched. Germline V gene data show CDR1 as SGHRS and CDR2 as YFSETQ. The CDR3: CASSLGRTSLNIQYF. The CDR3 DNA follows: TGCGCCAGCAGCTTGGGACGGACTAGTTTAAACATTCAGTACTTC.

This chain links TRBV7-8 with TRBJ2-3; 10 nucleotides align to TRBD2. The germline CDR1 and CDR2 sequences are SGHVS and FQNEAQ. V gave up 3 bases and J gave up 2 bases; unmatched junction bases: 20. The CDR3 consists of 21 residues. The CDR3 nucleotides are TGTGCCAGCAGCTTTTATGGAGCTCGGCTAGCGGGGGCCCACCACACAGATACGCAGTATTTT. It translates to CASSFYGARLAGAHHTDTQYF.

This rearrangement joins TRBV5-4 to TRBJ2-7; either TRBD1 or TRBD2 may supply D (5 bases each). CDR1 and CDR2 from the germline V gene are SGHNT and YYREEE (reference sequence). Trimming took off 0 bases at V and 2 bases at J, with 12 bases between the two ends. This CDR3 has 15 amino acids. In DNA, the CDR3 is TGTGCCAGCAGCTTGGGGGGACGTGGGACCTACGAGCAGTACTTC. The encoded protein is CASSLGGRGTYEQYF.

The chain links TRBV5-6 to TRBJ1-4; TRBD1 matches at 9 bases. Per the germline V gene, CDR1 is SGHDT and CDR2 is YYEEEE. V lost 1 base to trimming and J lost 8 bases; unmatched junction nucleotides: 6. The length of the CDR3 is 15 residues. The CDR3 here is CASSLPQGAGEKLFF. The CDR3 region has the DNA TGTGCCAGCAGCTTGCCACAGGGGGCGGGAGAAAAACTGTTTTTT.

The chain links TRBV18 to TRBJ1-5; possibly TRBD1 for D (5 bases). There are 14 residues in the CDR3. V gave up 4 bases and J gave up 5 bases, with 12 bases separating them. Germline V gene data show CDR1 as KGHSH and CDR2 as LQKENI. CDR3 sequence reads: CASSQGVGDQPQHF. CDR3 coding DNA: TGTGCCAGCTCACAAGGGGTTGGGGATCAGCCCCAGCATTTT.

J is TRBJ1-1 and V is TRBV5-1; D may be TRBD1 (5 bases). The V gene's germline CDR1 is SGHRS and CDR2 YFSETQ. The CDR3 runs to 14 residues. V lost 4 bases to trimming and J lost 8 bases, with 18 bases between them. CDR3 DNA: TGCGCCAGCAGCAAGAGGGCTGGGGGGTCCGAAGCTTTCTTT. This translates into CASSKRAGGSEAFF.

This chain links TRBV7-8 with TRBJ1-1; 7 bases align to TRBD1. The CDR3 is 16 residues long. V shed 5 bases, J shed 1 base, and the junction held 10 bases outside the gene matches. Germline V lookup: CDR1 SGHVS, CDR2 FQNEAQ. The CDR3 spells CASSPDRNPPNTEAFF. The CDR3 region has the DNA TGTGCCAGCAGCCCGGACAGGAACCCTCCGAACACTGAAGCTTTCTTT.

In its sample, this clone was seen a few times. The chain carries TRBV5-1 and TRBJ1-2; tentatively, D is TRBD1 (5 bases). Trimming removed 1 base from V and 4 bases from J, with 17 bases in between. This CDR3 is built from 16 residues. Germline CDR1 is SGHRS and CDR2 is YFSETQ. CDR3 protein: CASSLPKGAHPYGYTF. The CDR3 coding sequence is TGCGCCAGCAGCTTGCCTAAAGGGGCTCATCCCTATGGCTACACCTTC.

This clone was observed a handful of times. V usage is TRBV19 and J usage is TRBJ1-1; 8 bases map to TRBD1. With V trimmed by 6 bases and J by 7 bases, 10 bases remained unmatched. Germline CDR1 and CDR2: LNHDA and SQIVND (reference sequence). The CDR3 runs 14 residues. The DNA for the CDR3 is TGTGCCAGTAGCCGCGGACAGGGCATAATTGAAGCTTTCTTT. Its protein product is CASSRGQGIIEAFF.

J is TRBJ2-7 and V is TRBV6-6; the D gene is possibly TRBD2 (5 bases). Germline V gene sequence: CDR1 MNHNY, CDR2 SVGAGI (reference sequence). Trimming removed 6 bases at V and 1 base at J, with 10 bases between. The CDR3 runs 13 residues. CDR3 DNA sequence: TGTGCCAGCAGGAACGGAGGATCCTACGAGCAGTACTTC. This codes for CASRNGGSYEQYF.

The chain recombines TRBV29-1 with TRBJ2-3; a possible D gene is TRBD2 (5 bases). From germline, CDR1 is SQVTM and CDR2 ANQGSEA. There are 14 residues in the CDR3. V lost 4 bases to trimming and J lost 0 bases, with 11 bases between them. Written as DNA, the CDR3 is TGCAGCGTTGGGAGAGGGCGCAGCACAGATACGCAGTATTTT. Translated, it gives CSVGRGRSTDTQYF.

This clone was detected a few times. The V and J genes are TRBV4-2 and TRBJ2-7; 12 nucleotides match TRBD2. Trimming cost V 4 bases and J 7 bases; bases outside gene matches: 11. The germline V gene has CDR1 LGHNA and CDR2 YNFKEQ. The CDR3 loop spans 16 amino acids. The CDR3 nucleotides are TGTGCCAGCAGCCGGTCCCTAGCGGGGGGGGTTGCTGAGCAGTACTTC. Its protein is CASSRSLAGGVAEQYF.

This clone was observed a handful of times. This rearrangement joins TRBV7-2 to TRBJ1-5; D remains unclear. V was trimmed by 5 bases and J by 7 bases, leaving 21 bases between them. The length of the CDR3 is 16 residues. The germline CDR1 and CDR2 sequences are SGHTA and FQGNSA. The CDR3 DNA follows: TGTGCCAGCAGCCCCAGAACCGGGTTTATGGTACAGCCCCAGCATTTT. Translated, it gives CASSPRTGFMVQPQHF.

The J gene is TRBJ1-3, the V gene TRBV30; the match to TRBD1 covers 9 bases. V gave up 6 bases and J gave up 2 bases; unmatched junction bases: 11. The CDR3 runs to 16 residues. CDR1 is GTSNPN, CDR2 SVGIG, per germline (reference sequence). Written as DNA, the CDR3 is TGTGCCTGTCCGGGACAGGGAACTGCTGCTGGAAACACCATATATTTT. Protein product: CACPGQGTAAGNTIYF.

By frequency in the sample, this clone is medium-sized. Compared with germline, one end of the junction differs, possibly owing to a read error. The chain is built from TRBV7-7 and TRBJ1-1; D perhaps matches TRBD1 (5 bases). The CDR3 runs to 13 residues. Germline values: CDR1 SSHAT, CDR2 FNYEAQ (reference sequence). The CDR3 sequence is CASSRDRGTEAFF. CDR3 DNA sequence: TGTGCTAGCAGCAGAGACAGAGGCACTGAAGCTTTCTTT.

The chain recombines TRBV5-1 with TRBJ2-2, with D uncertain. CDR1 and CDR2 from the germline V gene are SGHRS and YFSETQ. The germline V and J ends were trimmed by 0 bases and 4 bases, with 13 bases remaining between them. This CDR3 has 16 amino acids. The CDR3 is CASSLDPSMGTGELFF. CDR3 in DNA: TGCGCCAGCAGCTTGGACCCCTCCATGGGCACCGGGGAGCTGTTTTTT.

The chain combines TRBV2 with TRBJ1-1; maybe TRBD1 (6 bases). Germline loops: CDR1 SNHLY, CDR2 FYNNEI. V dropped 5 bases and J dropped 4 bases, with 14 bases sitting between them. The CDR3 runs to 14 residues. Here the CDR3 DNA reads TGTGCCAGCAGTAACCAGGGGATAGGCACTGAAGCTTTCTTT. Translating it yields CASSNQGIGTEAFF.

The chain employs TRBV2 and TRBJ1-5; D is ambiguous. V lost 7 bases, J lost 4 bases, and 11 bases lay in between. Per the germline V gene, CDR1 is SNHLY and CDR2 is FYNNEI. CDR3 length: 13 residues. The CDR3 loop is CASTYSGNQPQHF. The CDR3 nucleotides read TGTGCCAGCACTTATTCCGGGAATCAGCCCCAGCATTTT.

The chain has TRBV7-6 and TRBJ1-2; D is uncertain. Trimming pared 2 bases from V and 0 bases from J, leaving 16 bases between. This CDR3 has 17 amino acids. In germline, CDR1 is SGHVS, CDR2 FNYEAQ. The CDR3 coding sequence is TGTGCCAGCAGCTTATGGAGCCCCAAGTTAGCTAACTATGGCTACACCTTC. Translation gives CASSLWSPKLANYGYTF.

The chain links TRBV4-2 to TRBJ1-5; no reliable D call. The germline V gene has CDR1 LGHNA and CDR2 YNFKEQ. Trimming cost V 2 bases and J 4 bases, with 18 bases left between them. There are 17 residues in the CDR3. CDR3 region: CASSQFPSGQRNQPQHF. The CDR3 region has the DNA TGTGCCAGCAGCCAATTTCCCTCCGGGCAGAGGAATCAGCCCCAGCATTTT.

The V gene is TRBV19, the J gene TRBJ1-3, with a tentative D call TRBD1 (6 bases). Between the trimmed V and J ends, which lost 6 bases and 1 base, there was a span of 10 bases. The length of the CDR3 is 14 residues. CDR1 LNHDA and CDR2 SQIVND come from the germline V gene (reference sequence). CDR3 nucleotides: TGTGCCAGTAGGACAACAGGGTCTGGAAACACCATATATTTT. It translates to CASRTTGSGNTIYF.

Regarding this clone: Germline and junction disagree at one end, which may indicate a read error. The sample contains more than one DNA sequence encoding this CDR3. This sequence joins TRBV5-1 and TRBJ2-1, with 8 positions matching TRBD2. CDR1 is SGHRS, CDR2 YFSETQ, per germline. CDR3 size: 16 residues. The CDR3 region has the DNA TGCGCCAGCAGCTTGTTCTTGCGGGGGGCCGCCAATGAGCAATTCTTC. This translates into CASSLFLRGAANEQFF. Full variable domain (remainder filled in from reference TRBV5-1 and TRBJ2-1): KAGVTQTPRYLIKTRGQQVTLSCSPISGHRSVSWYQQTPGQGLQFLFEYFSETQRNKGNFPGRFSGRQFSNSRSEMNVSTLELGDSALYLCASSLFLRGAANEQFFGPGTRLTVL.

This chain joins TRBV10-1 and TRBJ1-3; D remains unclear. Germline CDR1 WNHNN, CDR2 SYGVQD (reference sequence). This CDR3 has 19 residues. V was clipped by 4 bases and J by 2 bases, with 24 bases between them. The CDR3 DNA reads TGCGCCAGCAGTGGGGAGAGGTTTGCAGAGTTCCAGCCTGGAAACACCATATATTTT. Translating gives CASSGERFAEFQPGNTIYF.

This rearrangement joins TRBV6-1 to TRBJ2-7; a weak D match, TRBD1 (6 bases). The CDR3 length is 12 residues. Germline V gene lookup returns CDR1 MNHNS and CDR2 SASEGT. V lost 6 bases to trimming and J lost 3 bases, with 9 bases between them. This CDR3 is CASRPQGYEQYF. The DNA for the CDR3 is TGTGCCAGCAGGCCACAGGGCTACGAGCAGTACTTC.

This clone appeared once. The DNA for the CDR3 is TGTGCCAGCAGCTTAGAATTTGGGAATCGGGGGACTGAAGCTTTCTTT. Amino acid sequence: CASSLEFGNRGTEAFF. The chain combines TRBV11-2 with TRBJ1-1; tentative D call: TRBD1 (5 bases). Germline-derived CDR1 and CDR2 are SGHAT and FQNNGV. CDR3 size: 16 residues. V was trimmed by 0 bases and J by 5 bases, leaving 16 bases between them. Complete variable domain (other parts from reference TRBV11-2 and TRBJ1-1): EAGVAQSPRYKIIEKRQSVAFWCNPISGHATLYWYQQILGQGPKLLIQFQNNGVVDDSQLPKDRFSAERLKGVDSTLKIQPAKLEDSAVYLCASSLEFGNRGTEAFFGQGTRLTVV.

The CDR3 reads CASTQGGSYNEQFF. CDR3 DNA sequence: TGTGCCAGCACCCAGGGAGGCTCCTACAATGAGCAGTTCTTC. This sequence joins TRBV7-9 and TRBJ2-1; a weak D match, TRBD2 (6 bases). The CDR3 loop spans 14 amino acids. CDR1 and CDR2 (germline): SEHNR, FQNEAQ (reference sequence). V was cut by 7 bases and J by 0 bases, with 10 bases left in between.

The V and J genes are TRBV5-1 and TRBJ1-4; perhaps TRBD1 as D (5 bases). The CDR3 is made up of 16 amino acids. V lost 4 bases to trimming and J lost 5 bases, with 18 bases between them. CDR1 is SGHRS and CDR2 is YFSETQ in the germline V gene. CDR3 loop: CASSLGLRGENEKLFF. The CDR3 DNA sequence: TGCGCCAGCAGCCTGGGACTCCGGGGGGAAAATGAAAAACTGTTTTTT.

Within the sample, this clone is large. The rearrangement uses TRBV6-6 and TRBJ1-5; D gene uncertain. From germline, CDR1 is MNHNY and CDR2 SVGAGI (reference sequence). V was shortened by 6 bases and J by 4 bases, with 16 bases between the two germline ends. The CDR3 contains 15 residues. The CDR3 DNA follows: TGTGCCAGCAGCCCTCGGGAGGGCGGTAATCAGCCCCAGCATTTT. It specifies CASSPREGGNQPQHF.